This TCR beta chain was recorded in a study of blood T cell repertoires in COVID-19. For the study at large: From T cells, B-cell-depleted T cells, or PBMCs came the material, which was cDNA or gDNA.

Some clones are missing from TCRdb's copy, which holds only in-frame ones; the method was immunoSEQ multiplex PCR. The data hold hundreds of thousands of clones, with 85% to 90% observed a single time. Cohort 3 recovery required two negative PCRs, clearance, or symptom resolution. Trimming cost V 8 bases and J 4 bases; bases outside gene matches: 9. Per germline, CDR1 SGHRS and CDR2 YFSETQ. The CDR3 consists of 14 residues. Sequenced input: PBMCs or T cells enriched from blood (not recorded which). This TCR was recovered from a man aged 40-49 years who had recovered from COVID-19. The chain is built from TRBV5-1 and TRBJ2-1, with 7 bases matching TRBD2. CDR3: CASSREGGYNEQFF. CDR3 DNA: TGCGCCAGTTCTAGGGAGGGTGGATACAATGAGCAGTTCTTC.